The 25 T cell receptor beta chains below all came from one sample that was sequenced in a study of beta chain features in type 1 diabetes. Findings and caveats of the study: Among all four CD4+ subsets, Type 1 diabetes patients had TCRB CDR3s that were moderately but significantly shorter.

Reverse transcription of all isolated RNA meant that expressed TCRB transcripts were sequenced. The protocol was immunoSEQ multiplex PCR, while the TCRdb copy is restricted to in-frame clones and leaves out a portion. This table has over 150,000 clones, around 8% appearing once. Their cognate antigens are unknown. Input material: central memory CD4+ T cells from blood. These receptor sequences come from a woman aged 40 to 50 with type 1 diabetes.

This clone turned up a few times. The chain has TRBV29-1 and TRBJ2-3, with 10 positions matching TRBD1. Looked up from germline, CDR1 is SQVTM and CDR2 is ANQGSEA. CDR3 length: 14 residues. J lost 6 bases, V lost 8 bases, and 11 bases had no gene match. The CDR3 loop reads CSLRTGQGRDTQYF. The CDR3 nucleotides read TGCAGCCTCAGAACGGGACAGGGGCGTGATACGCAGTATTTT.

The rearrangement joins TRBV10-3 to TRBJ1-1, with TRBD1 matching 9 bases. The CDR3 is 16 amino acids. The V gene end was trimmed by 5 bases and the J gene end by 1 base; junction bases not matched to a gene: 8. From germline, CDR1 is ENHRY and CDR2 SYGVKD. CDR3 sequence reads: CAISPGTGIENTEAFF. CDR3 bases: TGTGCCATCAGTCCCGGGACAGGGATTGAGAACACTGAAGCTTTCTTT.

The gene calls are TRBV7-9 and TRBJ2-2; 9 nucleotides match TRBD2. The V segment lost 2 bases and the J segment 0 bases; nucleotides outside the gene matches: 4. Germline values: CDR1 SEHNR, CDR2 FQNEAQ (reference sequence). This CDR3 spans 17 amino acids. CDR3 bases: TGTGCCAGCAGCTTACCTAGCGGGACGGCGAACACCGGGGAGCTGTTTTTT. It specifies CASSLPSGTANTGELFF.

This clone was counted a few times. The chain has TRBV6-5 and TRBJ1-4; D unclear. Germline V gives CDR1 MNHEY, CDR2 SVGAGI. With 10 bases removed from V and 7 bases from J, the gap between germline ends came to 13 bases. The CDR3 loop spans 12 amino acids. CDR3 in amino acids: CATRPGGEKLFF. CDR3 nucleotides: TGTGCCACCCGTCCAGGAGGTGAAAAACTGTTTTTT.

This clone was observed a few times. The chain has TRBV29-1 and TRBJ1-1; 9 nucleotides match TRBD1. CDR3 length equals 13 residues. The V gene's germline CDR1 is SQVTM and CDR2 ANQGSEA. V shed 4 bases and J 6 bases; nucleotides not matched to a gene: 6. In DNA form, the CDR3 reads TGCAGCGTTGGGGGACAGGGCGACCCTGAAGCTTTCTTT. Its translation: CSVGGQGDPEAFF.

V is TRBV19 and J is TRBJ1-1; TRBD1 might be the D (5 bases). V gave up 0 bases and J gave up 8 bases, with 10 bases separating them. The length of the CDR3 is 13 residues. Germline CDR1 is LNHDA and CDR2 is SQIVND (reference sequence). The CDR3 sequence is CASSIDQGAEAFF. The CDR3 DNA reads as TGTGCCAGTAGTATAGATCAAGGGGCGGAAGCTTTCTTT.

The chain is built from TRBV14 and TRBJ2-5, with no clear D. Germline CDR1 is SGHDN and CDR2 is FVKESK. Trimming took off 3 bases at V and 4 bases at J, with 3 bases between the two ends. The CDR3 sequence is 11 residues long. In DNA, the CDR3 is TGTGCCAGCAGCCACGGAGAGACCCAGTACTTC. It is translated as CASSHGETQYF.

This clone was found many times. This chain connects TRBV27 to TRBJ1-1; the D gene is possibly TRBD1 (6 bases). Germline CDR1 MNHEY, CDR2 SMNVEV (reference sequence). This CDR3 is built from 13 residues. The V and J ends lost 5 bases and 6 bases respectively, with 13 bases between them. CDR3 DNA: TGTGCCAGCAGTACACAGGGCTCCGCTGAAGCTTTCTTT. This encodes CASSTQGSAEAFF.

The chain employs TRBV4-1 and TRBJ2-2; 8 nucleotides agree with TRBD1. Trimming cost V 3 bases and J 6 bases; bases outside gene matches: 3. This CDR3 has 14 residues. Germline values: CDR1 MGHRA, CDR2 YSYEKL. The CDR3 bases are TGCGCCAGCAGCCACGGACAGGGCGCCGGGGAGCTGTTTTTT. Encoded protein: CASSHGQGAGELFF.

This clone has only a few counts. J is TRBJ1-5 and V is TRBV6-5; no clear D. V lost 7 bases, J lost 4 bases, and 11 bases lay in between. The CDR3 extends over 13 amino acids. Germline lookup yields CDR1 MNHEY and CDR2 SVGAGI. The CDR3 spells CASTTGGNQPQHF. In DNA form, the CDR3 reads TGTGCCAGCACCACCGGAGGAAATCAGCCCCAGCATTTT.

This clone has just a few counts. The chain combines TRBV7-2 with TRBJ2-1; 13 bases line up with TRBD2. Germline V CDR1 and CDR2: SGHTA, FQGNSA. This CDR3 has 15 amino acids. Trimming cost V 6 bases and J 4 bases; bases outside gene matches: 3. CDR3 amino acids: CASRSGLAGYNEQFF. DNA for the CDR3: TGTGCCAGCAGGTCGGGACTAGCGGGGTACAATGAGCAGTTCTTC.

The chain links TRBV7-9 to TRBJ1-1; 7 nucleotides line up with TRBD1. This CDR3 comprises 14 residues. J lost 5 bases, V lost 3 bases, and 6 bases had no gene match. The germline CDR1 and CDR2 sequences are SEHNR and FQNEAQ (reference sequence). CDR3 region: CASSFSGGKTEAFF. CDR3 DNA sequence: TGTGCCAGCAGCTTTTCAGGGGGAAAAACTGAAGCTTTCTTT.

CDR3 region: CASSRQGQNTGELFF. The CDR3 coding sequence is TGTGCCAGCAGCCGTCAGGGACAGAACACCGGGGAGCTGTTTTTT. This chain uses TRBV7-3 with TRBJ2-2; the D gene is possibly TRBD1 (6 bases). The germline V gene encodes CDR1 SGHTA and CDR2 FQGTGA. The V and J ends lost 5 bases and 1 base respectively, with 11 bases between them. The CDR3 extends over 15 amino acids.

This clone was counted a few times. The sample contains more than one DNA sequence encoding this CDR3. The chain carries TRBV4-1 and TRBJ2-3, with TRBD1 as a possible D gene (5 bases). Germline V CDR1 and CDR2: MGHRA, YSYEKL. Trimming took 1 base from V and 3 from J, leaving 8 bases between them. The CDR3 extends over 14 amino acids. The chain's CDR3 is CASSQGSGTDTQYF. CDR3 sequence (DNA): TGCGCCAGCAGCCAAGGGTCAGGGACAGATACGCAGTATTTT.

This clone occurred many times. The chain couples TRBV7-3 to TRBJ2-1; D possibly corresponds to TRBD2 (6 bases). This CDR3 is 15 amino acids long. Trimming left V 2 bases short and J 6 bases short, with 14 bases between. The germline CDR1 and CDR2 sequences are SGHTA and FQGTGA. CDR3 nucleotide sequence: TGTGCCAGCAGCTTAGCCCGGGACTTACCCAATGAGCAGTTCTTC. It specifies CASSLARDLPNEQFF.

This clone has a count of ten or more. This chain joins TRBV27 and TRBJ1-3; 9 positions agree with TRBD1. CDR1 is MNHEY and CDR2 is SMNVEV in the germline V gene (reference sequence). The CDR3 runs to 15 residues. With 4 bases clipped from V and 2 bases from J, the junction kept 3 bases outside the gene matches. In DNA form, the CDR3 reads TGTGCCAGCAGTTCGGGACAGGGTACTGGAAACACCATATATTTT. Translated, it gives CASSSGQGTGNTIYF.

V usage is TRBV19 and J usage is TRBJ2-7; D might be TRBD2 (5 bases). The CDR3 covers 14 residues. Between the trimmed V and J ends, which lost 7 bases and 2 bases, there was a span of 15 bases. Germline assignment: CDR1 LNHDA and CDR2 SQIVND (reference sequence). The CDR3 DNA is TGTGCCAGTACTCAAGCCCCGGGGACCTACGAGCAGTACTTC. Its translation: CASTQAPGTYEQYF.

The rearrangement joins TRBV6-5 to TRBJ2-7; a weak D match, TRBD1 (6 bases). The V end lost 2 bases, the J end lost 1 base, and 15 bases lay between the germline ends. CDR1 and CDR2 from the germline V gene are MNHEY and SVGAGI. CDR3 length equals 16 residues. The CDR3 coding sequence is TGTGCCAGCAGTTACGGTGTGGGGGACATGTCCTACGAGCAGTACTTC. Its translation: CASSYGVGDMSYEQYF.

The CDR3 DNA sequence: TGTGCCAGTAGCCTCGAGGGGAACACTGAAGCTTTCTTT. It codes for CASSLEGNTEAFF. This chain connects TRBV19 to TRBJ1-1; D is uncertain. Germline-derived CDR1 and CDR2 are LNHDA and SQIVND (reference sequence). The CDR3 has 13 residues. V lost 6 bases and J lost 1, with 9 bases in between.

This clone was detected only a few times. The chain joins TRBV7-6 to TRBJ2-1, with D hard to call. The V end lost 1 base, the J end lost 7 bases, and 8 bases lay between the germline ends. Germline loops: CDR1 SGHVS, CDR2 FNYEAQ. The length of the CDR3 is 13 residues. The CDR3 region has the DNA TGTGCCAGCAGCTTAGACTTTTGGAATGAGCAGTTCTTC. Encoded protein: CASSLDFWNEQFF.

V usage is TRBV21-1 and J usage is TRBJ1-1; TRBD1, as called in the table, went unchecked against the DNA. TRBV21-1 is flagged as a pseudogene. This CDR3 comprises 15 residues. The DNA of the CDR3 is TGTGCCAGCAGCAAAGGACAGGGAAAGAACACTGAAGCTTTCTTT. As protein: CASSKGQGKNTEAFF.

This clone showed up just a few times. This sequence joins TRBV30 and TRBJ2-2; 11 bases are shared with TRBD2. The germline CDR1 and CDR2 sequences are GTSNPN and SVGIG (reference sequence). The J segment lost 4 bases and the V segment lost 2 bases, leaving 3 bases of the junction unmatched. The CDR3 sequence is 15 residues long. As DNA, the CDR3 is TGTGCCTGGAGTACTACTAGCGGGAGCACCGGGGAGCTGTTTTTT. As protein: CAWSTTSGSTGELFF. The entire variable domain, with the rest obtained from reference TRBV30 and TRBJ2-2, is as follows: SQTIHQWPATLVQPVGSPLSLECTVEGTSNPNLYWYRQAAGRGLQLLFYSVGIGQISSEVPQNLSASRPQDRQFILSSKKLLLSDSGFYLCAWSTTSGSTGELFFGEGSRLTVL.

The gene calls are TRBV4-2 and TRBJ1-3; D is undetermined. This CDR3 contains 14 residues. Germline V gene lookup returns CDR1 LGHNA and CDR2 YNFKEQ. Trimming took off 2 bases at V and 1 base at J, with 6 bases between the two ends. Written as DNA, the CDR3 is TGTGCCAGCAGCCAACTATTTTCTGGAAACACCATATATTTT. Translating gives CASSQLFSGNTIYF.

In its sample, this clone was seen many times. The genes are TRBV7-2 and TRBJ2-1; a weak D match, TRBD1 (5 bases). The germline gives CDR1 SGHTA, CDR2 FQGNSA. Trimming removed 2 bases from V and 7 bases from J, with 9 bases in between. The CDR3 contains 13 residues. CDR3 sequence reads: CASSLSRGNEQFF. The CDR3 region has the DNA TGTGCCAGCAGCTTATCAAGGGGTAATGAGCAGTTCTTC.

This clone came up many times. The chain has TRBV5-4 and TRBJ2-2; TRBD2 agrees at 13 bases. The CDR3 spans 17 residues. Germline CDR1 is SGHNT and CDR2 is YYREEE (reference sequence). Germline trimming cut 3 bases from V and 6 bases from J; bases unmatched to any gene: 8. In DNA form, the CDR3 reads TGTGCCAGCAGCTCGTCGGCAACTAGCGGGAGGGCCGGGGAGCTGTTTTTT. It translates to CASSSSATSGRAGELFF.